Here is one T cell receptor beta chain with its context. These data belong to a study of blood T cell repertoires in COVID-19. At the level of the study: The study drew acute and convalescent COVID-19 samples from the United States, Italy and Spain. Nucleic acid was either cDNA or gDNA, and it came from T cells, B-cell-depleted T cells, or PBMCs.

Source study methods: Amplification with reference gene primers provided the estimates of nucleated cell counts. Profiling relied on immunoSEQ multiplex PCR, and the TCRdb table lists in-frame clones only, not all of them. V, J and clone size were drawn from that table, and D and trimming were deduced from the DNA. The sample contains around 270,000 clones, 85% to 90% of which appear only once. Per the germline V gene, CDR1 is MDHEN and CDR2 is SYDVKM. The CDR3 is made up of 12 amino acids. V was shortened by 7 bases and J by 6 bases, with 12 bases between the two germline ends. Sequences were obtained from peripheral blood. The J gene is TRBJ1-1, the V gene TRBV28; the D gene is possibly TRBD1 (5 bases). This receptor was obtained from a man aged 25 to 45 with acute or convalescent COVID-19. CDR3 sequence: CASNRRGSEAFF. The CDR3 DNA sequence: TGTGCCAGCAACAGGAGGGGCTCTGAAGCTTTCTTT.